What follows is one T cell receptor (beta chain) and its context. Its antigen is as yet unknown. The CDR3 has 14 amino acids. UMI-labeled 5' RACE TRB cDNA libraries were prepared from the cells. TCRdb reanalyzed the 5' RACE reads and collapses them to one entry per CDR3 protein, without DNA. The sample yields about 120,000 distinct CDR3 sequences, of which the top ten take up less than 0.55%. These data are taken from a study of CXCR3-negative and CXCR3-positive naive CD8 T cells. Study-level results: Memory CD8+ cells showed much lower diversity, while both naive subsets displayed comparably high diversity. Hydrophobicity of TRB CDR3s was greater in CXCR3-positive naive cells than in CXCR3-negative naive cells.

The V and J genes are TRBV12-3 or TRBV12-4 and TRBJ2-7; with no DNA, the TCRdb D assignment of TRBD1 cannot be verified. Sequenced: naive CXCR3- CD8+ T cells from blood. Documented subset: CD45RO-CCR7+CD27+CD95- naive CD8+ T cells lacking CXCR3 (TNR3-). The sequence derives from a human donor in good health. Some clones in this sample may be carry-over from other donors' samples. CDR3 sequence reads: CASSLSRGLVEQYF.